This T cell receptor beta chain was identified in a study of blood T cell repertoires in COVID-19. In the study overall: There were acute and convalescent COVID-19 samples, and they came from the United States, Italy and Spain. Nucleic acid was either cDNA or gDNA, and it came from T cells, B-cell-depleted T cells, or PBMCs.

CDR3 length: 13 residues. V was shortened by 7 bases and J by 5 bases, with 12 bases between the two germline ends. Authors' analysis steps: Scientists estimated how many nucleated cells there were by amplifying reference gene primers. TCRdb's copy holds only in-frame clones and misses some; the assay was immunoSEQ multiplex PCR. That table is the source of V, J and clone size, and D and trimming were worked out from the DNA. Of 90,000 or so clones in the sample, 72% were seen once. This clone was recorded only once. The receptor was derived from a woman aged 55-69 years in a cohort sampled during active or convalescent COVID-19. The rearrangement links TRBV12-3 or TRBV12-4 to TRBJ2-1; possible D gene TRBD2, 6 bases. Sequenced: peripheral blood. CDR3 protein: CASTFRRDNEQFF. The CDR3 bases are TGTGCCAGCACCTTTAGGAGGGACAATGAGCAGTTCTTC.